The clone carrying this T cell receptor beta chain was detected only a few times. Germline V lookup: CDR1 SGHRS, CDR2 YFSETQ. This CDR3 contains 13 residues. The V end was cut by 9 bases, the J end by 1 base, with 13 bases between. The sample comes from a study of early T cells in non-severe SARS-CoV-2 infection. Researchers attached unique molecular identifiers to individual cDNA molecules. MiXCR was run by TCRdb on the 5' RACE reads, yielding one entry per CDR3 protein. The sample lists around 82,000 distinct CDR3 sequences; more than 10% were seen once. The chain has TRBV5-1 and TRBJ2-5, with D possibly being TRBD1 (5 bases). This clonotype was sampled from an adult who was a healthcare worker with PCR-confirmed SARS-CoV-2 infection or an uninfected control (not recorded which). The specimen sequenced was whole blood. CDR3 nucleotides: TGCGCCACCAGGGAACACCCCCAAGAGACCCAGTACTTC. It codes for CATREHPQETQYF.